What follows are 26 T cell receptor beta chains derived from one specimen sequenced in a study of post-analysis software for immune sequencing data. Study-wide points: Comparison of patients with controls showed 5 or 6 TRBV segments more frequent in patients, TRBV5-6, TRBV5-1 and TRBV20-1 among them.

Unique molecular identifiers were present in the TCR beta cDNA libraries. TCRdb analysed the PCR reads with MiXCR anew, one entry per CDR3 protein. The data contain some 800,000 distinct CDR3 sequences, 46% of them singletons. These receptors have no known antigen. Sequenced: blood. The receptors were gathered from a girl aged 10-17 years with multiple sclerosis.

The chain combines TRBV4-2 with TRBJ2-1; D may be TRBD2 (6 bases). This CDR3 comprises 13 residues. V was cut by 4 bases and J by 8 bases, with 12 bases left in between. Germline assignment: CDR1 LGHNA and CDR2 YNFKEQ. CDR3 coding DNA: TGTGCCAGCAGCCCTACGACTAGACATGAGCAGTTCTTC. This sequence encodes CASSPTTRHEQFF.

The V gene is TRBV12-5, the J gene TRBJ2-1; 7 bases line up with TRBD2. Germline V gene data show CDR1 as LGHNT and CDR2 as FRNRAP. CDR3 size: 14 residues. V was clipped by 6 bases and J by 12 bases; unmatched bases: 14. The CDR3 spells CASGQAGLTQVQFF. For the CDR3, the DNA is TGTGCTAGTGGCCAAGCGGGGCTAACACAGGTGCAGTTCTTC.

The chain recombines TRBV20-1 with TRBJ2-7, with TRBD2 matching over 8 bases. The last part of the DNA fits TRBJ2-5 better; the J call may be wrong. The germline V gene has CDR1 DFQATT and CDR2 SNEGSKA (reference sequence). The length of the CDR3 is 15 residues. CDR3 protein: CSARAGGLVPETQYF. The CDR3, as DNA: TGCAGTGCTAGAGCGGGAGGGCTAGTCCCGGAGACCCAGTACTTC.

This chain connects TRBV6-1 to TRBJ1-1; D ambiguous. Germline V lookup: CDR1 MNHNS, CDR2 SASEGT. CDR3 size: 13 residues. Trimming removed 2 bases from V and 11 bases from J, with 15 bases in between. The CDR3 is CASSEWFPGWAFF. CDR3 nucleotide sequence: TGTGCCAGCAGTGAATGGTTTCCCGGGTGGGCTTTCTTT.

The chain combines TRBV27 with TRBJ2-6, with D possibly being TRBD1 (6 bases). Germline V gene lookup returns CDR1 MNHEY and CDR2 SMNVEV (reference sequence). V was cut by 3 bases and J by 2 bases, with 14 bases left in between. CDR3 length equals 17 residues. CDR3 nucleotides: TGTGCCAGCAGTTTTCACACAGGGCCGGCTGGGGCCAACGTCCTGACTTTC. Translated: CASSFHTGPAGANVLTF.

DNA of the CDR3: TGTGCCAGCAGTGCCCAAAGCTATGGCTACACCTTC. Protein product: CASSAQSYGYTF. The chain uses TRBV28 and TRBJ1-2; D ambiguous. Germline V lookup: CDR1 MDHEN, CDR2 SYDVKM. The CDR3 is 12 residues long. The germline V and J ends were trimmed by 5 bases and 4 bases, with 8 bases remaining between them.

This clonotype was counted many times. The J gene is TRBJ1-2, the V gene TRBV9; tentatively, D is TRBD1 (6 bases). Trimming cost V 4 bases and J 3 bases, with 13 bases left between them. Germline CDR1 is SGDLS and CDR2 is YYNGEE. This CDR3 is 14 amino acids long. The CDR3 protein is CASSPGEGYYGYTF. The CDR3 nucleotides are TGTGCCAGCAGCCCAGGGGAGGGCTACTATGGCTACACCTTC.

The rearrangement links TRBV12-3 or TRBV12-4 to TRBJ2-1; D is undetermined. Trimming removed 5 bases at V and 4 bases at J, with 21 bases between. This CDR3 has 17 amino acids. The CDR3 spells CASSPDVGELTYNEQFF. The CDR3 region has the DNA TGTGCCAGCAGTCCTGATGTTGGGGAACTAACTTACAATGAGCAGTTCTTC.

J is TRBJ2-5 and V is TRBV5-1, with D perhaps matching TRBD2 (6 bases). TRBJ2-7 matches the DNA end more closely, so the J call is doubtful. From germline, CDR1 is SGHRS and CDR2 YFSETQ. CDR3 length: 14 residues. The CDR3 coding sequence is TGCGCCAGCAGCTTGGGGGGCGGCGGGACCGAGCAGTACTTC. Amino acid sequence: CASSLGGGGTEQYF.

This rearrangement joins TRBV5-1 to TRBJ2-5; TRBD1 matches at 7 bases. The germline gives CDR1 SGHRS, CDR2 YFSETQ. Trimming took 1 base from V and 5 from J; bases not matched to a gene: 5. The CDR3 has 14 residues. The CDR3 protein is CASSLRGQSETQYF. The CDR3 DNA sequence: TGCGCCAGCAGCTTGAGGGGACAGAGCGAGACCCAGTACTTC.

The chain combines TRBV5-1 with TRBJ2-1; TRBD1 agrees at 7 bases. Losses at the gene ends were 4 bases for V and 5 bases for J; bases not matched to a gene: 6. Germline loops: CDR1 SGHRS, CDR2 YFSETQ. The CDR3 is made up of 14 amino acids. DNA of the CDR3: TGCGCCAGCAGCCCTACAGACAGGGACAATGAGCAGTTCTTC. Translated, it gives CASSPTDRDNEQFF.

The count of this clonotype is one. V gene TRBV6-6 combines with J gene TRBJ1-1; TRBD1 aligns across 9 bases. In germline, CDR1 is MNHNY, CDR2 SVGAGI (reference sequence). The CDR3 is made up of 17 amino acids. V lost 2 bases and J lost 1; bases outside the gene matches: 8. Here the CDR3 DNA reads TGTGCCAGCAGTTACCGCGACAGGGGGTGGGAGAACACTGAAGCTTTCTTT. Translated: CASSYRDRGWENTEAFF.

This clonotype has more than one count but fewer than ten. V is TRBV15 and J is TRBJ1-2; D call uncertain. CDR3 length: 17 residues. Germline CDR1 LNHNV, CDR2 YYDKDF (reference sequence). V gave up 3 bases and J gave up 0 bases, with 17 bases separating them. This CDR3 reads CATSSPPGGSSNYGYTF. Here the CDR3 DNA reads TGTGCCACCAGCAGCCCCCCGGGCGGGTCCTCTAACTATGGCTACACCTTC.

The rearrangement links TRBV6-2 or TRBV6-3 to TRBJ1-1; D ambiguous. Trimming shortened V by 6 bases and J by 1 base, and 12 bases separated the two germline ends. This CDR3 spans 14 amino acids. Germline V gene sequence: CDR1 MNHEY, CDR2 SVGEGT. Here the CDR3 DNA reads TGTGCCAGCAGACCCGGATTGTCGAACACTGAAGCTTTCTTT. Protein product: CASRPGLSNTEAFF.

This chain joins TRBV18 and TRBJ2-4; D is ambiguous. CDR1 is KGHSH and CDR2 is LQKENI in the germline V gene. Trimming took 1 base from V and 9 from J, leaving 7 bases between them. This CDR3 region has 12 residues. The CDR3 is CASSPRAPIQYF. The CDR3 DNA is TGTGCCAGCTCACCACGGGCCCCCATTCAGTACTTC.

This clonotype was counted only a few times. The chain recombines TRBV24-1 with TRBJ2-4; TRBD1 matches 8 bases. The J segment lost 7 bases and the V segment lost 5 bases, leaving 6 bases of the junction unmatched. The CDR3 runs 14 residues. CDR1 is KGHDR, CDR2 SFDVKD, per germline. The chain's CDR3 is CATSGPGGENIQYF. The CDR3 DNA follows: TGTGCCACCAGTGGGCCAGGGGGCGAGAACATTCAGTACTTC.

The chain has TRBV11-2 and TRBJ2-1; 8 bases fit TRBD2. CDR3 length: 18 residues. CDR1 SGHAT and CDR2 FQNNGV come from the germline V gene. V gave up 5 bases and J gave up 1 base; unmatched junction bases: 13. The CDR3 region is CASSRGASGLPSYNEQFF. CDR3 nucleotide sequence: TGTGCCAGCAGCCGCGGGGCTAGCGGGCTCCCTTCCTACAATGAGCAGTTCTTC.

The V gene is TRBV3-1, the J gene TRBJ2-1; 9 nucleotides line up with TRBD2. The germline CDR1 and CDR2 sequences are LGHDT and YNNKEL (reference sequence). The CDR3 runs to 16 residues. V dropped 1 base and J dropped 2; count of bases not matched to a gene: 3. The CDR3 spells CASSQGPSGTYNEQFF. The CDR3 region has the DNA TGTGCCAGCAGCCAAGGTCCTAGCGGGACCTACAATGAGCAGTTCTTC.

This clonotype was recorded a few times. This sequence joins TRBV27 and TRBJ2-5; 10 bases align to TRBD2. The DNA end lines up better with TRBJ2-7; the J call may be wrong. The V gene's germline CDR1 is MNHEY and CDR2 SMNVEV (reference sequence). CDR3 size: 15 residues. This CDR3 is CASSSGLARIYEQYF. As DNA, the CDR3 is TGTGCCAGCAGCTCGGGACTAGCGAGGATCTACGAGCAGTACTTC.

This clonotype was found once. The chain links TRBV7-2 to TRBJ2-6; D is uncertain. This CDR3 region has 17 residues. Deletions cut 5 bases from V and 2 bases from J, with 16 bases between. The V gene's germline CDR1 is SGHTA and CDR2 FQGNSA. Here the CDR3 reads CASSPPRGYTGANVLTF. For the CDR3, the DNA is TGTGCCAGCAGCCCTCCTCGTGGGTACACTGGGGCCAACGTCCTGACTTTC.

This clonotype was seen many times. V gene TRBV4-2 combines with J gene TRBJ2-3; 7 bases are shared with TRBD2. Per the germline V gene, CDR1 is LGHNA and CDR2 is YNFKEQ. CDR3 size: 15 residues. Germline trimming cut 0 bases from V and 4 bases from J; bases unmatched to any gene: 4. The CDR3 protein is CASSQDWAGADTQYF. The CDR3 nucleotides read TGTGCCAGCAGCCAAGATTGGGCGGGAGCAGATACGCAGTATTTT.

This clonotype was recorded at least ten times. The chain links TRBV6-1 to TRBJ1-5; TRBD1 aligns across 7 bases. The CDR3 contains 14 residues. Trimming removed 1 base from V and 7 bases from J; junction bases left unmatched: 4. CDR1 and CDR2 (germline): MNHNS, SASEGT. DNA for the CDR3: TGTGCCAGCAGTGAAGGGACAGGCGGCCAGCCCCAGCATTTT. Its translation is CASSEGTGGQPQHF.

CDR3 loop: CASSQETGGQETQYF. The CDR3 coding sequence is TGTGCCAGCAGCCAGGAGACAGGTGGCCAAGAGACCCAGTACTTC. The rearrangement joins TRBV4-2 to TRBJ2-5; D may be TRBD1 (6 bases). Per germline, CDR1 LGHNA and CDR2 YNFKEQ. The CDR3 loop spans 15 amino acids. V was pared by 3 bases and J by 1 base, with 12 bases between.

V is TRBV4-1 and J is TRBJ1-1, with D hard to call. Germline assignment: CDR1 MGHRA and CDR2 YSYEKL. The CDR3 spans 15 residues. V was clipped by 0 bases and J by 0 bases, with 8 bases between them. The CDR3 DNA reads as TGCGCCAGCAGCCAAGACTACAACATGAACACTGAAGCTTTCTTT. The encoded protein is CASSQDYNMNTEAFF.

This clonotype was counted between two and nine times. The V and J genes are TRBV12-3 or TRBV12-4 and TRBJ2-7; 10 bases align to TRBD2. V shed 5 bases, J shed 2 bases, and the junction held 3 bases outside the gene matches. This CDR3 region has 14 residues. The CDR3: CASSNSGGTYEQYF. DNA for the CDR3: TGTGCCAGCAGTAATAGCGGGGGGACCTACGAGCAGTACTTC.

V gene TRBV5-4 combines with J gene TRBJ2-1, with D uncertain. CDR3 length: 14 residues. Per germline, CDR1 SGHNT and CDR2 YYREEE (reference sequence). Trimming removed 0 bases from V and 6 bases from J, with 10 bases in between. The CDR3 spells CASSLGARTNEQFF. The CDR3 DNA reads as TGTGCCAGCAGCTTGGGCGCTAGAACCAATGAGCAGTTCTTC.